This TCR beta chain came from a study of cytomegalovirus exposure and HLA in healthy donors. V was trimmed by 7 bases and J by 1 base, leaving 13 bases between them. Germline V gene data show CDR1 as SNHLY and CDR2 as FYNNEI. The CDR3 covers 15 residues. The PCR contained 60 Vbeta and 13 Jbeta primers. This table comes from immunoSEQ multiplex PCR, and its TCRdb copy is limited to in-frame clones, with some not included. The profile shows about 170,000 clones, over 75% of them singletons. V gene TRBV2 combines with J gene TRBJ2-2; D might be TRBD1 (5 bases). This receptor was obtained from a man aged 35-49 years in good health and CMV-seropositive. The sequenced material came from PBMCs. In DNA form, the CDR3 reads TGTGCCAGCAACGTGGAACAGGAGAACACCGGGGAGCTGTTTTTT. Protein product: CASNVEQENTGELFF. The full variable domain, in which reference TRBV2 and TRBJ2-2 provide the parts outside the CDR3, is EPEVTQTPSHQVTQMGQEVILRCVPISNHLYFYWYRQILGQKVEFLVSFYNNEISEKSEIFDDQFSVERPDGSNFTLKIRSTKLEDSAMYFCASNVEQENTGELFFGEGSRLTVL.